The 32 T cell receptor beta chains listed next were all sequenced from one sample in a study of beta chain features in type 1 diabetes. These receptors' antigens are unknown. The study reverse transcribed the entire isolated RNA, so it sequenced expressed TCRB transcripts. TCRdb's copy holds only in-frame clones and misses some; the assay was immunoSEQ multiplex PCR. The sample holds 400,000 or so clones, roughly an eighth seen once. Regarding the study as a whole: Type 1 diabetes patients had TCRB CDR3s that were shorter (moderately but significantly so) in all four CD4+ subsets.

Sequenced sample: naive CD4+ T cells from blood. Receptor source: a woman between 18 and 29 years old with type 1 diabetes.

This clone was detected a few times. The rearrangement joins TRBV11-3 to TRBJ2-1; 7 bases map to TRBD1. The CDR3 is made up of 14 amino acids. The J segment lost 4 bases and the V segment lost 7 bases, leaving 7 bases of the junction unmatched. Germline V gives CDR1 SGHNT, CDR2 YENEEA. The CDR3: CASNRGQRYNEQFF. CDR3 sequence (DNA): TGTGCCAGCAACCGGGGACAGCGTTACAATGAGCAGTTCTTC.

Only a few counts were recorded for this clone. J is TRBJ2-3 and V is TRBV7-2, with D possibly being TRBD2 (5 bases). Germline V gives CDR1 SGHTA, CDR2 FQGNSA. The CDR3 loop spans 12 amino acids. Deletions cut 5 bases from V and 4 bases from J, with 7 bases between. CDR3: CASSTRADTQYF. CDR3 bases: TGTGCCAGCAGCACTAGGGCAGATACGCAGTATTTT.

The gene calls are TRBV10-3 and TRBJ1-5; a weak D match, TRBD1 (6 bases). Trimming stripped 11 bases from V and 9 bases from J, with 17 bases between. The CDR3 consists of 12 residues. Germline values: CDR1 ENHRY, CDR2 SYGVKD. In DNA, the CDR3 is TGTGCCCTCCGGGGGGCGCAGTGGCCCCAGCATTTT. Protein product: CALRGAQWPQHF.

In this sample, this clone turned up a few times. This chain uses TRBV10-3 with TRBJ2-1; D remains ambiguous. Trimming cost V 5 bases and J 2 bases, with 7 bases left between them. Germline V CDR1 and CDR2: ENHRY, SYGVKD. The CDR3 is made up of 13 amino acids. The CDR3 protein is CAISTAPYNEQFF. The DNA for the CDR3 is TGTGCCATCAGTACTGCCCCCTACAATGAGCAGTTCTTC.

This clone was detected only a few times. The gene calls are TRBV6-5 and TRBJ2-5; TRBD2 is a possible D gene (5 bases). CDR1 and CDR2 (germline): MNHEY, SVGAGI. This CDR3 contains 11 residues. With 5 bases removed from V and 5 bases from J, the gap between germline ends came to 6 bases. The CDR3 sequence is CASSKRETQYF. DNA of the CDR3: TGTGCCAGCAGTAAGCGGGAGACCCAGTACTTC.

This clone was counted a few times. CDR3 DNA sequence: TGTGCCAGCAGGGGGACTCCGGATACGCAGTATTTT. It codes for CASRGTPDTQYF. The chain couples TRBV25-1 to TRBJ2-3, with D perhaps TRBD2 (6 bases). Germline assignment: CDR1 MGHDK and CDR2 SYGVNS. Trimming cost V 6 bases and J 6 bases, with 10 bases left between them. The CDR3 covers 12 residues.

The J gene is TRBJ2-7, the V gene TRBV5-1; 10 nucleotides agree with TRBD1. Germline assignment: CDR1 SGHRS and CDR2 YFSETQ. J was trimmed by 7 bases and V by 6 bases; bases with no gene match: 7. The CDR3 consists of 13 residues. The CDR3 nucleotides are TGCGCCAGCAACCCCGGGACAGGGGATGAGCAGTACTTC. Its translation is CASNPGTGDEQYF.

This clone showed up just a few times. This sequence joins TRBV30 and TRBJ1-2, with unresolved D. Trimming cost V 8 bases and J 7 bases, with 14 bases left between them. This CDR3 is 11 amino acids long. CDR1 and CDR2 from the germline V gene are GTSNPN and SVGIG (reference sequence). DNA of the CDR3: TGTGCCAGCGGGCATGGAGGTGGCTACACCTTC. This encodes CASGHGGGYTF.

This clone showed up just a few times. This sequence joins TRBV4-1 and TRBJ2-5, with 10 bases matching TRBD2. J gave up 3 bases and V 1 base, and 8 bases lay outside the gene matches. Looked up from germline, CDR1 is MGHRA and CDR2 is YSYEKL. This CDR3 is 17 amino acids long. The CDR3 is CASSQAPPLAGEETQYF. CDR3 coding DNA: TGCGCCAGCAGCCAAGCCCCCCCGCTAGCGGGAGAAGAGACCCAGTACTTC.

In this sample, this clone turned up a few times. V and J are TRBV7-2 and TRBJ2-3; D call uncertain. This CDR3 spans 14 amino acids. The V end lost 0 bases, the J end lost 1 base, and 5 bases lay between the germline ends. CDR1 and CDR2 (germline): SGHTA, FQGNSA. The CDR3 DNA is TGTGCCAGCAGCTTAGCGGGCCGCACAGATACGCAGTATTTT. This gives the protein CASSLAGRTDTQYF.

This clone was observed a handful of times. V and J are TRBV29-1 and TRBJ2-5, with 9 nucleotides matching TRBD2. The CDR3 length is 16 residues. The V gene's germline CDR1 is SQVTM and CDR2 ANQGSEA. V was pared by 0 bases and J by 5 bases, with 10 bases of the junction left unmatched. The DNA for the CDR3 is TGCAGCGTTGAAGAGGGTAGCGGGGGAACGGGGGAGACCCAGTACTTC. Its protein product is CSVEEGSGGTGETQYF.

The J gene is TRBJ2-7, the V gene TRBV5-4; a weak D match, TRBD1 (6 bases). V lost 0 bases, J lost 3 bases, and 13 bases lay in between. CDR1 and CDR2 from the germline V gene are SGHNT and YYREEE (reference sequence). CDR3 length equals 15 residues. In nucleotides, the CDR3 is TGTGCCAGCAGCTTGGGGGACACCCAACTCTACGAGCAGTACTTC. This translates into CASSLGDTQLYEQYF.

In its sample, this clone was seen a few times. The CDR3 nucleotides read TGCGCCAGCTCCCTCGGGACAGGGCCCAACGAGCAGTACTTC. Its translation: CASSLGTGPNEQYF. The chain recombines TRBV5-1 with TRBJ2-7; TRBD1 agrees at 9 bases. V lost 7 bases to trimming and J lost 5 bases; unmatched junction nucleotides: 10. In germline, CDR1 is SGHRS, CDR2 YFSETQ. The CDR3 consists of 14 residues.

This clone was recorded a few times. The chain carries TRBV4-2 and TRBJ2-7; D gene unclear. The length of the CDR3 is 15 residues. V lost 4 bases and J lost 0, with 13 bases in between. The germline V gene encodes CDR1 LGHNA and CDR2 YNFKEQ. The CDR3 nucleotides are TGTGCCAGCAGCCGAGACTTATTGAGCTCCTACGAGCAGTACTTC. Amino acids: CASSRDLLSSYEQYF.

This clone occurred a few times. The chain links TRBV30 to TRBJ2-5; D perhaps matches TRBD2 (6 bases). With 3 bases removed from V and 5 bases from J, the gap between germline ends came to 10 bases. CDR1 GTSNPN and CDR2 SVGIG come from the germline V gene (reference sequence). The CDR3 spans 12 residues. CDR3 nucleotides: TGTGCCTGGAGAGCTAGCGCGGAGACCCAGTACTTC. It specifies CAWRASAETQYF.

In its sample, this clone was seen a few times. The chain couples TRBV11-2 to TRBJ2-3; D is undetermined. V was clipped by 4 bases and J by 3 bases, with 2 bases between them. CDR1 is SGHAT, CDR2 FQNNGV, per germline. The CDR3 runs 11 residues. The CDR3 DNA sequence: TGTGCCAGCAGCTCTACAGATACGCAGTATTTT. Protein product: CASSSTDTQYF.

This chain uses TRBV18 with TRBJ2-5, with 7 nucleotides matching TRBD1. From germline, CDR1 is KGHSH and CDR2 LQKENI. The CDR3 loop spans 14 amino acids. V gave up 1 base and J gave up 3 bases; unmatched junction bases: 2. For the CDR3, the DNA is TGTGCCAGCTCACCACAAACAGGGGAAGAGACCCAGTACTTC. Translation: CASSPQTGEETQYF. Filled out from reference TRBV18 and TRBJ2-5, the complete variable domain reads NAGVMQNPRHLVRRRGQEARLRCSPMKGHSHVYWYRQLPEEGLKFMVYLQKENIIDESGMPKERFSAEFPKEGPSILRIQQVVRGDSAAYFCASSPQTGEETQYFGPGTRLLVL.

A few counts support this clone. The chain uses TRBV14 and TRBJ2-1, with 11 bases that match TRBD2. Trimming took 2 bases from V and 9 from J; bases not matched to a gene: 6. CDR1 and CDR2 from the germline V gene are SGHDN and FVKESK. The CDR3 extends over 15 amino acids. In DNA, the CDR3 is TGTGCCAGCAGCCAAACTAGCGGGGGCGTCTTTGAGCAGTTCTTC. Translating gives CASSQTSGGVFEQFF.

This clone was counted only a few times. Other DNA sequences of this sample code for an identical CDR3. The chain couples TRBV18 to TRBJ1-5; a weak D match, TRBD1 (5 bases). Germline CDR1 and CDR2: KGHSH and LQKENI. The CDR3 covers 13 residues. V lost 2 bases, J lost 5 bases, and 7 bases lay in between. The CDR3 coding sequence is TGTGCCAGCTCACCAGGGGGGGATCAGCCCCAGCATTTT. Residues: CASSPGGDQPQHF. The full variable domain, with the rest looked up from reference TRBV18 and TRBJ1-5, is NAGVMQNPRHLVRRRGQEARLRCSPMKGHSHVYWYRQLPEEGLKFMVYLQKENIIDESGMPKERFSAEFPKEGPSILRIQQVVRGDSAAYFCASSPGGDQPQHFGDGTRLSIL.

This clone was counted between two and nine times. The J gene is TRBJ2-7, the V gene TRBV27, with D maybe TRBD2 (5 bases). The CDR3 has 15 residues. Germline V gene sequence: CDR1 MNHEY, CDR2 SMNVEV (reference sequence). The V end lost 4 bases, the J end lost 9 bases, and 22 bases lay between the germline ends. The chain's CDR3 is CASSSPLRSGTLQYF. CDR3 in DNA: TGTGCCAGCAGTTCCCCCCTTCGAAGCGGTACGTTGCAGTACTTC.

This clone was detected only a few times. The rearrangement uses TRBV28 and TRBJ2-3; D might be TRBD2 (5 bases). Trimming took off 8 bases at V and 6 bases at J, with 18 bases between the two ends. This CDR3 is 14 amino acids long. From germline, CDR1 is MDHEN and CDR2 SYDVKM. CDR3 in amino acids: CASVRTSPRDTQYF. The CDR3 DNA reads TGTGCCAGCGTGAGGACTTCACCTCGGGATACGCAGTATTTT.

The V gene is TRBV4-3, the J gene TRBJ1-1; possible D gene TRBD1, 6 bases. With 0 bases removed from V and 1 base from J, the gap between germline ends came to 12 bases. The CDR3 is 16 amino acids. Germline-derived CDR1 and CDR2 are LGHNA and YSLEER. For the CDR3, the DNA is TGCGCCAGCAGCCAAGATCCTAGGGGGAGGAACACTGAAGCTTTCTTT. Translating it yields CASSQDPRGRNTEAFF.

The chain links TRBV19 to TRBJ1-1, with unresolved D. This CDR3 contains 13 residues. Germline V lookup: CDR1 LNHDA, CDR2 SQIVND (reference sequence). The V end lost 10 bases, the J end lost 0 bases, and 12 bases lay between the germline ends. CDR3 DNA: TGTGCCACCGCGGGTCGTATGAACACTGAAGCTTTCTTT. It encodes CATAGRMNTEAFF.

In this sample, this clone turned up a few times. V usage is TRBV28 and J usage is TRBJ1-1, with D perhaps TRBD1 (6 bases). CDR1 and CDR2 (germline): MDHEN, SYDVKM. The length of the CDR3 is 13 residues. V dropped 4 bases and J dropped 3 bases, with 9 bases sitting between them. The CDR3 is CASSSPGDTEAFF. The CDR3 bases are TGTGCCAGCAGTTCCCCAGGGGACACTGAAGCTTTCTTT.

The V call is TRBV28, the J call TRBJ1-1; D perhaps matches TRBD1 (6 bases). Germline CDR1 is MDHEN and CDR2 is SYDVKM. The CDR3 is 13 residues long. V was trimmed by 6 bases and J by 4 bases, leaving 12 bases between them. CDR3: CASRTGSPTEAFF. The CDR3 DNA sequence: TGTGCCAGCAGAACAGGGTCGCCCACTGAAGCTTTCTTT.

There are a few counts of this clone. The chain employs TRBV29-1 and TRBJ2-7, with 9 nucleotides matching TRBD1. Germline V lookup: CDR1 SQVTM, CDR2 ANQGSEA. This CDR3 contains 15 residues. J was trimmed by 0 bases and V by 4 bases; bases with no gene match: 7. This chain's CDR3 is CSVGPGQGSSYEQYF. In DNA form, the CDR3 reads TGCAGCGTTGGCCCGGGACAGGGTAGCTCCTACGAGCAGTACTTC.

The V and J genes are TRBV11-2 and TRBJ2-7, with TRBD2 identical over 7 bases. V lost 7 bases to trimming and J lost 0 bases; unmatched junction nucleotides: 12. The germline gives CDR1 SGHAT, CDR2 FQNNGV. The CDR3 sequence is 16 residues long. The CDR3 sequence is CASTAGRQGPSYEQYF. The DNA for the CDR3 is TGTGCCAGCACCGCCGGGAGGCAGGGCCCCTCCTACGAGCAGTACTTC.

There are a few counts of this clone. V gene TRBV7-7 combines with J gene TRBJ2-2; D remains unclear. This CDR3 has 13 amino acids. The V end was cut by 5 bases, the J end by 5 bases, with 9 bases between. Germline assignment: CDR1 SSHAT and CDR2 FNYEAQ (reference sequence). The CDR3 nucleotides read TGTGCCAGCAGCCGTAGCATTACCGGGGAGCTGTTTTTT. This sequence encodes CASSRSITGELFF.

V gene TRBV25-1 combines with J gene TRBJ2-3; TRBD2 might be the D (6 bases). CDR1 and CDR2 from the germline V gene are MGHDK and SYGVNS. The CDR3 consists of 14 residues. Trimming stripped 2 bases from V and 5 bases from J, with 11 bases between. CDR3: CASSEGGSGDTQYF. The CDR3 DNA is TGTGCCAGCAGTGAAGGAGGGAGTGGAGATACGCAGTATTTT. Full variable domain (outside the CDR3, taken from reference TRBV25-1 and TRBJ2-3): EADIYQTPRYLVIGTGKKITLECSQTMGHDKMYWYQQDPGMELHLIHYSYGVNSTEKGDLSSESTVSRIRTEHFPLTLESARPSHTSQYLCASSEGGSGDTQYFGPGTRLTVL.

This clone showed up just a few times. This rearrangement joins TRBV7-2 to TRBJ1-5; the match to TRBD1 covers 9 bases. Trimming cost V 4 bases and J 1 base; bases outside gene matches: 5. Germline V gives CDR1 SGHTA, CDR2 FQGNSA. The length of the CDR3 is 16 residues. CDR3 residues: CASSSPGQGSNQPQHF. The CDR3 nucleotides read TGTGCCAGCAGCTCCCCGGGACAGGGAAGCAATCAGCCCCAGCATTTT.

The rearrangement uses TRBV6-5 and TRBJ2-7, with D possibly TRBD2 on 5 matching bases. The CDR3 contains 13 residues. CDR1 is MNHEY, CDR2 SVGAGI, per germline. The ends were cut back, 2 bases at V and 4 bases at J, with 9 bases in the middle. CDR3 amino acids: CASSYEGVYEQYF. DNA of the CDR3: TGTGCCAGCAGTTACGAGGGCGTATACGAGCAGTACTTC.

CDR3: CASSEHVTVNEAFF. The CDR3 DNA follows: TGTGCCAGCAGCGAACATGTTACAGTAAATGAAGCTTTCTTT. The chain recombines TRBV6-6 with TRBJ1-1; D not certain. The CDR3 loop spans 14 amino acids. V was cut by 6 bases and J by 7 bases, with 18 bases left in between. CDR1 and CDR2 from the germline V gene are MNHNY and SVGAGI (reference sequence).